This T cell receptor (beta chain) was identified in a study of T cell repertoires in cytomegalovirus infection. In the study overall: Matching HLA type and CMV infection were both indicated by public TCR beta signatures.

TCRdb passed the reads through MiXCR, listing each CDR3 protein once. The table shows approximately 1,000,000 distinct CDR3 sequences, with around 31% occurring only once. The CDR3 length is 15 residues. In germline, CDR1 is KGHDR, CDR2 SFDVKD. V was pared by 4 bases and J by 5 bases, with 14 bases between. As regards this clonotype: Its antigen remains unknown.

The chain links TRBV24-1 to TRBJ2-1; a possible D gene is TRBD1 (5 bases). Here the sequenced sample was cultured CD8+ T cells from PBMCs, taken from culture after CMV antigen stimulation. This clonotype was sampled from a human donor in good health (CMV status not recorded). Some clones in this sample may be carry-over from other donors' samples. For the CDR3, the DNA is TGTGCCACCAGTGAGCCATCTACAGGCCACAATGAGCAGTTCTTC. Amino acids: CATSEPSTGHNEQFF.